One and the same sample provided the 13 T cell receptor beta chains below, sequenced in a study of blood T cell repertoires in COVID-19. Profiled with immunoSEQ multiplex PCR; TCRdb holds only in-frame clones, not every one. The data hold approximately 28,000 clones, with about 77% observed a single time. Sequencing was carried out using peripheral blood. These receptors all come from a man older than 75 with active or convalescent COVID-19.

This chain uses TRBV4-1 with TRBJ1-2; 8 bases agree with TRBD1. The V and J ends lost 2 bases and 4 bases, in that order; junction bases with no gene match: 9. Germline V gene sequence: CDR1 MGHRA, CDR2 YSYEKL. CDR3 size: 16 residues. CDR3 in DNA: TGCGCCAGCAGCCAACCCCGACCGGGACAGGCCTATGGCTACACCTTC. This sequence encodes CASSQPRPGQAYGYTF.

This chain joins TRBV28 and TRBJ2-6; tentative D call: TRBD1 (5 bases). This CDR3 is built from 17 residues. V was clipped by 4 bases and J by 0 bases, with 13 bases between them. The germline CDR1 and CDR2 sequences are MDHEN and SYDVKM. The CDR3 bases are TGTGCCAGCAGTTCGATTAGACAGTCCTCTGGGGCCAACGTCCTGACTTTC. Amino acid sequence: CASSSIRQSSGANVLTF.

This chain joins TRBV10-1 and TRBJ2-5; TRBD1 agrees at 9 bases. V lost 3 bases and J lost 4; bases outside the gene matches: 9. CDR3 length: 16 amino acids. Germline V gene lookup returns CDR1 WNHNN and CDR2 SYGVQD (reference sequence). The CDR3 nucleotides are TGCGCCAGCAGTGATGCCGGGACAGGGCAGTCAGAGACCCAGTACTTC. It yields the protein CASSDAGTGQSETQYF.

This clone has just one count. The CDR3 reads CASSPKRDEQFF. The CDR3, as DNA: TGTGCCAGCAGCCCTAAGCGGGACGAGCAGTTCTTC. This chain joins TRBV7-8 and TRBJ2-1; 7 nucleotides line up with TRBD2. Trimming took 5 bases from V and 10 from J; bases not matched to a gene: 5. The CDR3 totals 12 residues. Per the germline V gene, CDR1 is SGHVS and CDR2 is FQNEAQ.

V and J are TRBV28 and TRBJ2-2; TRBD2 matches at 7 bases. The length of the CDR3 is 15 residues. Per the germline V gene, CDR1 is MDHEN and CDR2 is SYDVKM. Germline trimming cut 6 bases from V and 1 base from J; bases unmatched to any gene: 5. The CDR3 DNA is TGTGCCAGCAGAGGGCCTAGCGGGAACACCGGGGAGCTGTTTTTT. Protein: CASRGPSGNTGELFF.

This chain uses TRBV6-5 with TRBJ1-1; D call uncertain. Trimming shortened V by 7 bases and J by 5 bases, and 20 bases separated the two germline ends. Germline V CDR1 and CDR2: MNHEY, SVGAGI. The CDR3 loop spans 15 amino acids. CDR3 coding DNA: TGTGCCAGCAAGTTTGGAGGAAAGATGGATACTGAAGCTTTCTTT. Its protein product is CASKFGGKMDTEAFF.

The V gene is TRBV2, the J gene TRBJ1-2; 8 nucleotides line up with TRBD1. This CDR3 has 14 residues. V was clipped by 6 bases and J by 1 base; unmatched bases: 4. The V gene's germline CDR1 is SNHLY and CDR2 FYNNEI. Written as DNA, the CDR3 is TGTGCCAGCAGCGTTGACAGGGGTAACTATGGCTACACCTTC. The encoded protein is CASSVDRGNYGYTF.

This clone turned up a few times. The chain carries TRBV7-2 and TRBJ2-1; D gene uncertain. Germline V gene sequence: CDR1 SGHTA, CDR2 FQGNSA. The CDR3 contains 14 residues. Trimming took off 6 bases at V and 3 bases at J, with 12 bases between the two ends. DNA of the CDR3: TGTGCCAGCAGTTTTAGCAGCGACTACAATGAGCAGTTCTTC. This codes for CASSFSSDYNEQFF.

The chain recombines TRBV5-4 with TRBJ2-5; 12 bases are shared with TRBD2. Per germline, CDR1 SGHNT and CDR2 YYREEE (reference sequence). Unmatched junction bases numbered 8, after V lost 0 bases and J lost 5 bases. The CDR3 extends over 17 amino acids. This CDR3 reads CASSLALAGGLMETQYF. The CDR3 DNA sequence: TGTGCCAGCAGCTTGGCGCTAGCGGGAGGGCTGATGGAGACCCAGTACTTC.

This sequence joins TRBV18 and TRBJ2-6; 7 bases are shared with TRBD1. Trimming cost V 0 bases and J 0 bases; bases outside gene matches: 5. Germline V gene data show CDR1 as KGHSH and CDR2 as LQKENI. The CDR3 is 18 amino acids. The CDR3 spells CASSPPGQRLSGANVLTF. DNA for the CDR3: TGTGCCAGCTCACCACCGGGACAGAGACTCTCTGGGGCCAACGTCCTGACTTTC. Variable domain in full (rest from reference TRBV18 and TRBJ2-6): NAGVMQNPRHLVRRRGQEARLRCSPMKGHSHVYWYRQLPEEGLKFMVYLQKENIIDESGMPKERFSAEFPKEGPSILRIQQVVRGDSAAYFCASSPPGQRLSGANVLTFGAGSRLTVL.

V usage is TRBV6-1 and J usage is TRBJ1-6; 7 bases match TRBD1. The germline V gene encodes CDR1 MNHNS and CDR2 SASEGT. V trimming: 5 bases; J trimming: 10 bases; junction bases outside the gene matches: 8. CDR3 size: 14 residues. CDR3 sequence (DNA): TGTGCCAGCAGTTATCGGAAGGGGGCCTCACCCCTCCACTTT. This translates into CASSYRKGASPLHF.

This clone is judged medium-sized. V gene TRBV11-2 combines with J gene TRBJ2-2; D is undetermined. Between the trimmed V and J ends, which lost 8 bases and 15 bases, there was a span of 22 bases. There are 13 residues in the CDR3. Germline lookup yields CDR1 SGHAT and CDR2 FQNNGV. The CDR3: CASFRRNPDPVFF. CDR3 sequence (DNA): TGTGCCAGCTTTCGGCGGAACCCAGACCCAGTGTTTTTT.

This chain connects TRBV13 to TRBJ1-2; 8 bases align to TRBD1. Germline CDR1 reads PRHDT; CDR2 reads FYEKMQ (reference sequence). This CDR3 comprises 13 residues. After removal of 8 bases from V and 4 bases from J, the junction contained 6 bases not matched to a gene. The CDR3 DNA follows: TGTGCCAGCCACCACAGGGGGGGCTATGGCTACACCTTC. Its translation is CASHHRGGYGYTF.